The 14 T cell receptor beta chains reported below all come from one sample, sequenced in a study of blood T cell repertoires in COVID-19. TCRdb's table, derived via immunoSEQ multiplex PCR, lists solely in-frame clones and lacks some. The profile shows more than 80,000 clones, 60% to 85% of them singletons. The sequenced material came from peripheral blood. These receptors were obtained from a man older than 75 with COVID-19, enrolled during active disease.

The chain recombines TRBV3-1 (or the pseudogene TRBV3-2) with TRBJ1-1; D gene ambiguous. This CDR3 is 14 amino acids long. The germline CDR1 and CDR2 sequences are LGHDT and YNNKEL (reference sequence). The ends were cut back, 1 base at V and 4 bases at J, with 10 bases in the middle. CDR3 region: CASSQVGEATEAFF. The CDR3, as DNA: TGTGCCAGCAGCCAAGTGGGTGAGGCCACTGAAGCTTTCTTT.

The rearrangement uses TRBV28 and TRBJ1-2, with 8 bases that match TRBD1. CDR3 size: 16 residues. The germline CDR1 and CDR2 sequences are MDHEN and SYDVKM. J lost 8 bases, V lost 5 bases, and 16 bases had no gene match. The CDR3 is CASSSPDRVRIEGYTF. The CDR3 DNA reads TGTGCCAGCAGTAGCCCGGACAGGGTTCGAATAGAGGGCTACACCTTC.

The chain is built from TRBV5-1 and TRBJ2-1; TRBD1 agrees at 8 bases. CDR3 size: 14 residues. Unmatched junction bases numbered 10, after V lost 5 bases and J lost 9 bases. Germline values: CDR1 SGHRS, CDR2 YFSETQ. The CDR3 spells CASRPVQGAGEQFF. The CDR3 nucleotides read TGCGCCAGCAGACCAGTCCAGGGGGCGGGTGAGCAGTTCTTC.

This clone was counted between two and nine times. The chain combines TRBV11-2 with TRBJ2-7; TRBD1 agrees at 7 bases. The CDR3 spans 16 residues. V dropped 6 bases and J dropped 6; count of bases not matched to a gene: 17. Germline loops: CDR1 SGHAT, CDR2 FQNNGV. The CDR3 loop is CASSKLPGQRRSEQYF. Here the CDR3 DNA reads TGTGCCAGCAGTAAATTACCGGGACAGCGAAGATCCGAGCAGTACTTC. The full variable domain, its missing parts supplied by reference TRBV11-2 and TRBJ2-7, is EAGVAQSPRYKIIEKRQSVAFWCNPISGHATLYWYQQILGQGPKLLIQFQNNGVVDDSQLPKDRFSAERLKGVDSTLKIQPAKLEDSAVYLCASSKLPGQRRSEQYFGPGTRLTVT.

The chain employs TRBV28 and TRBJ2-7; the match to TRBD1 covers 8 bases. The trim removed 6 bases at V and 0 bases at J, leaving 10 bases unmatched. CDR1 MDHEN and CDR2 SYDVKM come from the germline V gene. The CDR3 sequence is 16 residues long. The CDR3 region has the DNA TGTGCCAGCAGCACCACGTACAGGGGGGACTCCTACGAGCAGTACTTC. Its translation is CASSTTYRGDSYEQYF.

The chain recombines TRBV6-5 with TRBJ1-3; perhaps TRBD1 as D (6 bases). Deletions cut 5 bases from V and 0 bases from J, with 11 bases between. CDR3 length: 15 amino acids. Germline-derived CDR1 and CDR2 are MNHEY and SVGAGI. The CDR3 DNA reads TGTGCCAGCAGTCAGTGGGACAACTCTGGAAACACCATATATTTT. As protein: CASSQWDNSGNTIYF.

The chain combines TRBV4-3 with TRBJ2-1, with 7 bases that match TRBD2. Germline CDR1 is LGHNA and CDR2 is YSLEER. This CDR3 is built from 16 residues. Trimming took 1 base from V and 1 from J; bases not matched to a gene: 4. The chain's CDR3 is CASSQAGLPSYNEQFF. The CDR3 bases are TGCGCCAGCAGCCAAGCGGGACTACCTTCCTACAATGAGCAGTTCTTC.

CDR3 sequence: CASNPGGRDTGELFF. For the CDR3, the DNA is TGTGCCAGCAACCCTGGGGGCCGCGACACCGGGGAGCTGTTTTTT. The chain couples TRBV7-9 to TRBJ2-2; tentatively, D is TRBD1 (6 bases). CDR3 size: 15 residues. Germline V gives CDR1 SEHNR, CDR2 FQNEAQ (reference sequence). Trimming stripped 7 bases from V and 3 bases from J, with 15 bases between.

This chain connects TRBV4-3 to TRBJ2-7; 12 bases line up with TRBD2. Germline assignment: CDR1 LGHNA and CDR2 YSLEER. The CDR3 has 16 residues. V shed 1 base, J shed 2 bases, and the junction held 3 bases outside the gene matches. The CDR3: CASSQVLAGGPYEQYF. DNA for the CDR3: TGCGCCAGCAGCCAAGTTCTAGCGGGAGGGCCCTACGAGCAGTACTTC.

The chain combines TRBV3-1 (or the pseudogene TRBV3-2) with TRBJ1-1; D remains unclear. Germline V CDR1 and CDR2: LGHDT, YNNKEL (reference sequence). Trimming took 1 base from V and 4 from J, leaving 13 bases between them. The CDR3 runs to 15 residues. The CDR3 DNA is TGTGCCAGCAGCCAAGGTCGGTTGGGCCGCACTGAAGCTTTCTTT. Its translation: CASSQGRLGRTEAFF.

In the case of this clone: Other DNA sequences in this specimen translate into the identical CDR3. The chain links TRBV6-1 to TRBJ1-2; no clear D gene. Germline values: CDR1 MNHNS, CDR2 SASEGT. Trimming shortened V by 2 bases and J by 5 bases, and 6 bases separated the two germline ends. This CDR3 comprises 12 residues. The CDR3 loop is CASSEQDYGYTF. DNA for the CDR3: TGTGCCAGCAGTGAACAGGATTATGGCTACACCTTC.

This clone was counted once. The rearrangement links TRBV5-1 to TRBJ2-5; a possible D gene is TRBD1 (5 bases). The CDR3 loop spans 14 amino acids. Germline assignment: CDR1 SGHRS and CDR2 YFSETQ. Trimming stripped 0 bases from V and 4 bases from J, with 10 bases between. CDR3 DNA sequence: TGCGCCAGCAGCTTGGCCCAGGGATCAGAGACCCAGTACTTC. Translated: CASSLAQGSETQYF.

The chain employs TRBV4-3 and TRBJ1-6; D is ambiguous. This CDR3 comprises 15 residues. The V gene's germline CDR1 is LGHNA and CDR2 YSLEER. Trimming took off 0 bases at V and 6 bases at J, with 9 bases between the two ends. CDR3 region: CASSQDGQLNSPLHF. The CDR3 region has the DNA TGCGCCAGCAGCCAAGATGGGCAGCTTAATTCACCCCTCCACTTT.

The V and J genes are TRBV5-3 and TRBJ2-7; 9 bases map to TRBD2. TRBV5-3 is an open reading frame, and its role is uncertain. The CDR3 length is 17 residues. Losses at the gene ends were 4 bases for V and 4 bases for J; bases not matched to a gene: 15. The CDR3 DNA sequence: TGTGCCAGAAGCCCGACCCCGACTAGCGGTCCGACTTACGAGCAGTACTTC. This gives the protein CARSPTPTSGPTYEQYF.